The source of this T cell receptor beta chain is a study of T cells in Graves' hyperthyroidism and ophthalmopathy. Study results and limitations: Most clonotypes expanded in the thyroid (above 0.001) were also present in blood. A median 6.5 months before onset, the model predicted ophthalmopathy.

As concerns this clonotype: The antigen remains undetermined.

With 0 bases removed from V and 2 bases from J, the gap between germline ends came to 14 bases. Germline V gene sequence: CDR1 DFQATT, CDR2 SNEGSKA (reference sequence). CDR3 length: 16 amino acids. Exclusion of a patient resulted from uncontrolled infection, other autoimmune disease, pregnancy or lactation. The PBMCs had their origin in around 10 ml of fresh peripheral blood. From RNA transcripts, TCR beta CDR3 regions were amplified. During a first-round RT-PCR of the TCR CDR3, the HTBI primer set was used. MiXCR, applied by TCRdb to the multiplex PCR reads, yields one record per CDR3 protein. The sample carries roughly 600,000 distinct CDR3 sequences, 13% to 15% recorded once.

The chain uses TRBV20-1 and TRBJ2-1; D is unclear. Source material: blood. The TCR sequence derives from a woman in her forties or fifties with Graves' ophthalmopathy. The CDR3 reads CSARDLTSGPYNEQFF. The DNA of the CDR3 is TGCAGTGCTAGAGATTTAACCTCAGGCCCCTACAATGAGCAGTTCTTC.